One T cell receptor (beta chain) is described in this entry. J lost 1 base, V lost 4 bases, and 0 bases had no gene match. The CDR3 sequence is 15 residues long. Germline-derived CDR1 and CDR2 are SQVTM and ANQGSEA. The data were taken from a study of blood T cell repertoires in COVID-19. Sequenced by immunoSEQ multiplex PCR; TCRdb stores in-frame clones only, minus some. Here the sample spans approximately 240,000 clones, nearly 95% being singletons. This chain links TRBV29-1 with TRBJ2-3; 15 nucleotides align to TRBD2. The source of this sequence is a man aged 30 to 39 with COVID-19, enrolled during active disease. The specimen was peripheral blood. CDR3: CSVGTSGGGTDTQYF. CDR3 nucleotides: TGCAGCGTTGGGACTAGCGGGGGGGGCACAGATACGCAGTATTTT.